What follows are 3 T cell receptor beta chains derived from one specimen sequenced in a study of blood T cell repertoires in COVID-19. Clones were sequenced by immunoSEQ multiplex PCR, and TCRdb holds only the in-frame ones, with some missing. The table lists about 240,000 clones, 82% of them singletons, with roughly 3.4% in the top ten. Sequencing input: peripheral blood. These receptors all stem from a woman between 18 and 29 years old with acute or convalescent COVID-19.

The rearrangement uses TRBV6-5 and TRBJ1-5; D is undetermined. V was pared by 5 bases and J by 11 bases, with 19 bases between. Germline assignment: CDR1 MNHEY and CDR2 SVGAGI. The CDR3 consists of 14 residues. The CDR3 DNA reads as TGTGCCAGCAGTCCGACGGGAGCCGCAACGTCCCAGCATTTT. Protein product: CASSPTGAATSQHF.

The chain carries TRBV18 and TRBJ2-2; TRBD1 might be the D (6 bases). The CDR3 length is 14 residues. Germline loops: CDR1 KGHSH, CDR2 LQKENI. Between the trimmed V and J ends, which lost 2 bases and 3 bases, there was a span of 7 bases. In nucleotides, the CDR3 is TGTGCCAGCTCACCAAACAGGGACACCGGGGAGCTGTTTTTT. It specifies CASSPNRDTGELFF.

The chain carries TRBV21-1 and TRBJ1-1; the table's D call, TRBD1, has no DNA check behind it. TRBV21-1 is described as a pseudogene. The CDR3 sequence is 14 residues long. This CDR3 reads CASSKRTGGTEAFF. CDR3 sequence (DNA): TGTGCCAGCAGCAAAAGGACAGGGGGCACTGAAGCTTTCTTT.